A single sample gave rise to the 18 T cell receptor beta chains below, sequenced in a study of cytomegalovirus exposure and HLA in healthy donors. The PCR was carried out with 60 Vbeta primers and 13 Jbeta primers. This table comes from immunoSEQ multiplex PCR, and its TCRdb copy is limited to in-frame clones, with some not included. Of about 110,000 clones listed, 75% were seen once; the top ten hold approximately 2.8%. Sequencing used PBMCs. All receptors derive from a male donor in good health and CMV-seropositive.

The CDR3 bases are TGTGCCAGCATTACTGGGAGGGGGGGGAGCTCCTACAATGAGCAGTTCTTC. Its translation: CASITGRGGSSYNEQFF. The rearrangement joins TRBV7-8 to TRBJ2-1, with D perhaps matching TRBD2 (7 bases). Looked up from germline, CDR1 is SGHVS and CDR2 is FQNEAQ. This CDR3 is 17 amino acids long. Trimming left V 7 bases short and J 0 bases short, with 19 bases between.

The gene calls are TRBV7-9 and TRBJ1-5; TRBD1 might be the D (6 bases). The CDR3 is 15 residues long. Germline CDR1 SEHNR, CDR2 FQNEAQ (reference sequence). The V and J ends lost 7 bases and 2 bases respectively, with 15 bases between them. In nucleotides, the CDR3 is TGTGCCAGCACCAAGACAGGCTTGGGCAATCAGCCCCAGCATTTT. Amino acid sequence: CASTKTGLGNQPQHF.

The genes are TRBV19 and TRBJ2-7; D is perhaps TRBD2 (6 bases). Germline CDR1 is LNHDA and CDR2 is SQIVND (reference sequence). The CDR3 runs to 15 residues. The CDR3 reads CEEVVWREVVNEQYF. DNA for the CDR3: TGTGAGGAGGTGGTCTGGCGGGAAGTGGTAAACGAGCAGTACTTC. Full variable domain (outside the CDR3, taken from reference TRBV19 and TRBJ2-7): DGGITQSPKYLFRKEGQNVTLSCEQNLNHDAMYWYRQDPGQGLRLIYYSQIVNDFQKGDIAEGYSVSREKKESFPLTVTSAQKNPTAFYLCEEVVWREVVNEQYFGPGTRLTVT.

The CDR3 nucleotides are TGTGCCAGCGGTCCAGAACGTGCAACTAATGAAAAACTGTTTTTT. This sequence encodes CASGPERATNEKLFF. The rearrangement links TRBV7-8 to TRBJ1-4; unclear D gene. Trimming took off 8 bases at V and 0 bases at J, with 13 bases between the two ends. Per the germline V gene, CDR1 is SGHVS and CDR2 is FQNEAQ. This CDR3 spans 15 amino acids.

The CDR3 region is CATSRGWTGGNTEAFF. The CDR3, as DNA: TGTGCCACCAGCAGAGGGTGGACAGGGGGGAACACTGAAGCTTTCTTT. The chain has TRBV15 and TRBJ1-1, with 10 bases that match TRBD1. The V and J ends lost 1 base and 1 base, in that order; junction bases with no gene match: 3. The V gene's germline CDR1 is LNHNV and CDR2 YYDKDF (reference sequence). The CDR3 contains 16 residues.

This clone was counted a single time. The V and J genes are TRBV9 and TRBJ2-1; 15 nucleotides align to TRBD2. This CDR3 is built from 19 residues. Per the germline V gene, CDR1 is SGDLS and CDR2 is YYNGEE. With V trimmed by 4 bases and J by 4 bases, 12 bases remained unmatched. The CDR3 nucleotides read TGTGCCAGCAGCTTAATTGGGACTAGCGGGGGGATGTTGTACAATGAGCAGTTCTTC. It specifies CASSLIGTSGGMLYNEQFF.

This chain connects TRBV5-6 to TRBJ2-1; D not resolved. The CDR3 is 15 amino acids. Germline CDR1 SGHDT, CDR2 YYEEEE. The V end lost 4 bases, the J end lost 5 bases, and 16 bases lay between the germline ends. The DNA of the CDR3 is TGTGCCAGCAGCCTCCTAGTGCAGCTCAACAATGAGCAGTTCTTC. It encodes CASSLLVQLNNEQFF. The whole variable domain, remainder taken from reference TRBV5-6 and TRBJ2-1, is DAGVTQSPTHLIKTRGQQVTLRCSPKSGHDTVSWYQQALGQGPQFIFQYYEEEERQRGNFPDRFSGHQFPNYSSELNVNALLLGDSALYLCASSLLVQLNNEQFFGPGTRLTVL.

This clone appeared a few times. The rearrangement uses TRBV5-6 and TRBJ2-7; 9 bases fit TRBD1. J was trimmed by 3 bases and V by 3 bases; bases with no gene match: 1. Germline CDR1 is SGHDT and CDR2 is YYEEEE. This CDR3 has 13 residues. CDR3 loop: CASSWGQGYEQYF. CDR3 nucleotides: TGTGCCAGCAGCTGGGGACAGGGCTACGAGCAGTACTTC.

J is TRBJ2-7 and V is TRBV29-1; tentative D call: TRBD2 (6 bases). The CDR3 has 11 residues. Trimming cost V 7 bases and J 6 bases, with 13 bases left between them. In germline, CDR1 is SQVTM, CDR2 ANQGSEA. CDR3 DNA sequence: TGCAGCGCCGGACGGGAGTTCGAGCAGTACTTC. This translates into CSAGREFEQYF.

The rearrangement joins TRBV11-2 to TRBJ2-3; D ambiguous. From germline, CDR1 is SGHAT and CDR2 FQNNGV. The CDR3 covers 12 residues. V shed 5 bases and J shed 2 bases, with 5 bases lying between them. CDR3 region: CASSPVTDTQYF. CDR3 nucleotide sequence: TGTGCCAGCAGCCCCGTCACAGATACGCAGTATTTT.

The chain carries TRBV6-1 and TRBJ2-5; the D gene is possibly TRBD2 (5 bases). CDR3 size: 14 residues. The ends were cut back, 6 bases at V and 7 bases at J, with 18 bases in the middle. In germline, CDR1 is MNHNS, CDR2 SASEGT. The CDR3 nucleotides are TGTGCCAGCAGAGTAGGTGGCTCCGAGGGGACCCAGTACTTC. Protein product: CASRVGGSEGTQYF.

The table lists this clone with a few counts. This rearrangement joins TRBV5-1 to TRBJ1-4; D is ambiguous. Germline V gene data show CDR1 as SGHRS and CDR2 as YFSETQ. The CDR3 totals 14 residues. The ends were cut back, 0 bases at V and 4 bases at J, with 7 bases in the middle. The CDR3 loop is CASSLAWLNEKLFF. The CDR3 nucleotides read TGCGCCAGCAGCTTGGCGTGGCTTAATGAAAAACTGTTTTTT.

The genes are TRBV7-9 and TRBJ2-5; 8 positions match TRBD1. V gave up 3 bases and J gave up 4 bases; unmatched junction bases: 7. Germline-derived CDR1 and CDR2 are SEHNR and FQNEAQ (reference sequence). There are 15 residues in the CDR3. The CDR3 bases are TGTGCCAGCAGCTTCGGGCACACAGGGGGAGAGACCCAGTACTTC. As protein: CASSFGHTGGETQYF.

The CDR3: CASTPPGLAGTGELFF. In nucleotides, the CDR3 is TGTGCCAGCACGCCCCCGGGACTAGCAGGGACCGGGGAGCTGTTTTTT. V and J are TRBV7-8 and TRBJ2-2, with TRBD2 matching over 9 bases. The CDR3 is made up of 16 amino acids. Germline CDR1 and CDR2: SGHVS and FQNEAQ. Germline trimming cut 7 bases from V and 5 bases from J; bases unmatched to any gene: 11. Using reference TRBV7-8 and TRBJ2-2 for the parts outside the CDR3, the full variable domain is GAGVSQSPRYKVAKRGQDVALRCDPISGHVSLFWYQQALGQGPEFLTYFQNEAQLDKSGLPSDRFFAERPEGSVSTLKIQRTQQEDSAVYLCASTPPGLAGTGELFFGEGSRLTVL.

The chain recombines TRBV5-1 with TRBJ2-1, with 8 bases aligning to TRBD1. The CDR3 runs 14 residues. The germline gives CDR1 SGHRS, CDR2 YFSETQ. The V segment lost 4 bases and the J segment 4 bases; nucleotides outside the gene matches: 4. The CDR3, as DNA: TGCGCCAGCAGCGTACAGGGGGGATACAATGAGCAGTTCTTC. The encoded protein is CASSVQGGYNEQFF.

This chain uses TRBV20-1 with TRBJ2-4; weak D call: TRBD2 (6 bases). The germline V gene encodes CDR1 DFQATT and CDR2 SNEGSKA (reference sequence). The CDR3 runs to 10 residues. The CDR3 loop reads CSAGPYIQYF. Written as DNA, the CDR3 is TGCAGCGCGGGACCCTACATTCAGTACTTC.

This clone was counted between two and nine times. This chain joins TRBV30 and TRBJ2-3; D perhaps matches TRBD1 (5 bases). The CDR3 loop spans 14 amino acids. Trimming cost V 2 bases and J 1 base, with 10 bases left between them. Germline loops: CDR1 GTSNPN, CDR2 SVGIG (reference sequence). The CDR3, as DNA: TGTGCCTGGAGTTCGGGCAGGGGCACAGATACGCAGTATTTT. This codes for CAWSSGRGTDTQYF.

The rearrangement uses TRBV7-9 and TRBJ1-2, with D hard to call. V dropped 5 bases and J dropped 8 bases, with 12 bases sitting between them. The CDR3 loop spans 12 amino acids. Per germline, CDR1 SEHNR and CDR2 FQNEAQ (reference sequence). Here the CDR3 reads CASSRELRGYTF. DNA of the CDR3: TGTGCCAGCAGCCGGGAGCTCCGCGGCTACACCTTC.